These 30 T cell receptor beta chains share one sample of origin, sequenced in a study of blood T cell repertoires in COVID-19. The protocol was immunoSEQ multiplex PCR, while the TCRdb copy is restricted to in-frame clones and leaves out a portion. Of approximately 100,000 clones listed, approximately 91% are singletons. Sequencing was done on a sample of peripheral blood. Receptors were obtained from a man in his fifties or sixties with acute or convalescent COVID-19.

This sequence joins TRBV5-4 and TRBJ2-7; D perhaps matches TRBD1 (7 bases). Germline values: CDR1 SGHNT, CDR2 YYREEE (reference sequence). With 4 bases removed from V and 2 bases from J, the gap between germline ends came to 19 bases. The CDR3 has 16 residues. The CDR3 here is CASSPQIGGGTYEQYF. The DNA of the CDR3 is TGTGCCAGCAGCCCTCAAATAGGAGGGGGCACCTACGAGCAGTACTTC. The full variable domain, rest sourced from reference TRBV5-4 and TRBJ2-7, is ETGVTQSPTHLIKTRGQQVTLRCSSQSGHNTVSWYQQALGQGPQFIFQYYREEENGRGNFPPRFSGLQFPNYSSELNVNALELDDSALYLCASSPQIGGGTYEQYFGPGTRLTVT.

The V and J genes are TRBV28 and TRBJ1-6; TRBD1 matches 7 bases. Germline CDR1 and CDR2: MDHEN and SYDVKM. This CDR3 region has 16 residues. The junction had 7 bases not matched to a gene; V was cut back by 8 bases and J by 0 bases. Here the CDR3 DNA reads TGTGCCAGCGGTCAGGGGGGTGGCTCCTATAATTCACCCCTCCACTTT. Residues: CASGQGGGSYNSPLHF.

The chain recombines TRBV5-5 with TRBJ2-5; D is perhaps TRBD2 (6 bases). CDR3 length: 15 amino acids. In germline, CDR1 is SGHKS, CDR2 YYEKEE (reference sequence). Between the trimmed V and J ends, which lost 4 bases and 2 bases, there was a span of 15 bases. In DNA form, the CDR3 reads TGTGCCAGCAGCGGGGGACTGTTGACTCAAGAGACCCAGTACTTC. This sequence encodes CASSGGLLTQETQYF.

The chain recombines TRBV6-5 with TRBJ2-7; possible D gene TRBD2, 5 bases. Looked up from germline, CDR1 is MNHEY and CDR2 is SVGAGI. V was pared by 11 bases and J by 5 bases, with 16 bases between. The CDR3 totals 12 residues. The CDR3 is CASGPRVNEQYF. CDR3 sequence (DNA): TGTGCCTCTGGGCCGAGGGTCAACGAGCAGTACTTC.

This chain links TRBV3-1 (or the pseudogene TRBV3-2) with TRBJ2-2, with TRBD1 identical over 8 bases. Unmatched junction bases numbered 11, after V lost 8 bases and J lost 3 bases. The CDR3 length is 16 residues. The germline V gene has CDR1 LGHDT and CDR2 YNNKEL (reference sequence). The CDR3 spells CASEENGQGHTGELFF. The CDR3 DNA reads as TGTGCCAGCGAAGAGAACGGACAGGGCCACACCGGGGAGCTGTTTTTT.

This clone occurred a few times. This chain connects TRBV6-5 to TRBJ2-2, with no clear D. There are 14 residues in the CDR3. Germline V CDR1 and CDR2: MNHEY, SVGAGI. Between the trimmed V and J ends, which lost 5 bases and 1 base, there was a span of 8 bases. CDR3 sequence (DNA): TGTGCCAGCAGTCGCTCAGTGAACACCGGGGAGCTGTTTTTT. Encoded protein: CASSRSVNTGELFF.

The chain has TRBV2 and TRBJ1-1; D is uncertain. The CDR3 consists of 14 residues. The V and J ends lost 5 bases and 0 bases respectively, with 10 bases between them. CDR1 and CDR2 (germline): SNHLY, FYNNEI. The CDR3: CASSLVGMNTEAFF. Here the CDR3 DNA reads TGTGCCAGCAGTCTGGTCGGGATGAACACTGAAGCTTTCTTT.

This chain connects TRBV30 to TRBJ1-5, with 7 bases identical to TRBD1. The CDR3 has 14 amino acids. V was pared by 5 bases and J by 2 bases, with 6 bases of the junction left unmatched. CDR1 is GTSNPN, CDR2 SVGIG, per germline (reference sequence). The CDR3, as DNA: TGTGCCTGGTCAACTGACAGGGGCAATCAGCCCCAGCATTTT. Its translation is CAWSTDRGNQPQHF.

CDR3 sequence reads: CASSYDKGYTGELFF. The CDR3 DNA reads TGTGCCAGCAGTTACGATAAGGGGTACACCGGGGAGCTGTTTTTT. The chain joins TRBV6-5 to TRBJ2-2, with D perhaps matching TRBD1 (5 bases). V was trimmed by 2 bases and J by 3 bases, leaving 10 bases between them. Germline lookup yields CDR1 MNHEY and CDR2 SVGAGI. The CDR3 spans 15 residues.

This chain uses TRBV11-2 with TRBJ2-3; no firm D call. Looked up from germline, CDR1 is SGHAT and CDR2 is FQNNGV. Trimming left V 6 bases short and J 1 base short, with 8 bases between. This CDR3 has 13 residues. In DNA form, the CDR3 reads TGTGCCAGCAGTACAATGGGCACAGATACGCAGTATTTT. Encoded protein: CASSTMGTDTQYF.

The genes are TRBV19 and TRBJ1-1; 7 bases fit TRBD1. The CDR3 sequence is 13 residues long. Losses at the gene ends were 5 bases for V and 1 base for J; bases not matched to a gene: 1. Per the germline V gene, CDR1 is LNHDA and CDR2 is SQIVND (reference sequence). The CDR3 region has the DNA TGTGCCAGTAGTGCAGGGGGGAACACTGAAGCTTTCTTT. Translation gives CASSAGGNTEAFF.

J is TRBJ2-7 and V is TRBV5-4; D remains ambiguous. Per germline, CDR1 SGHNT and CDR2 YYREEE (reference sequence). The CDR3 is 13 amino acids. Trimming left V 2 bases short and J 6 bases short, with 12 bases between. As DNA, the CDR3 is TGTGCCAGCAGCTTAACGCACTTAGCCGAGCAGTACTTC. As protein: CASSLTHLAEQYF. Supplemented by reference TRBV5-4 and TRBJ2-7, the full variable domain reads ETGVTQSPTHLIKTRGQQVTLRCSSQSGHNTVSWYQQALGQGPQFIFQYYREEENGRGNFPPRFSGLQFPNYSSELNVNALELDDSALYLCASSLTHLAEQYFGPGTRLTVT.

This clone has only a few counts. The J gene is TRBJ2-7, the V gene TRBV28; 7 bases match TRBD1. J lost 2 bases, V lost 6 bases, and 4 bases had no gene match. CDR1 MDHEN and CDR2 SYDVKM come from the germline V gene. CDR3 size: 13 residues. The CDR3 nucleotides are TGTGCCAGCAGCCCGGGACAGCCCTACGAGCAGTACTTC. As protein: CASSPGQPYEQYF.

J is TRBJ1-5 and V is TRBV27; no clear D gene. This CDR3 has 14 residues. The V gene's germline CDR1 is MNHEY and CDR2 SMNVEV (reference sequence). Trimming removed 7 bases at V and 5 bases at J, with 15 bases between. Here the CDR3 reads CASKRRPSDQPQHF. The CDR3, as DNA: TGTGCCAGCAAGAGACGGCCAAGCGATCAGCCCCAGCATTTT.

V usage is TRBV5-8 and J usage is TRBJ1-5; weak D call: TRBD1 (6 bases). The CDR3 spans 16 residues. Germline CDR1 reads SGHTS; CDR2 reads YDEGEE. Trimming removed 4 bases from V and 3 bases from J, with 17 bases in between. The CDR3 sequence: CASSILQGFLNQPQHF. CDR3 in DNA: TGTGCCAGCAGCATCCTACAGGGATTCCTCAATCAGCCCCAGCATTTT.

The chain uses TRBV4-1 and TRBJ1-2; 7 bases are shared with TRBD1. The junction had 5 bases not matched to a gene; V was cut back by 0 bases and J by 7 bases. Germline-derived CDR1 and CDR2 are MGHRA and YSYEKL. This CDR3 region has 14 residues. CDR3 nucleotides: TGCGCCAGCAGCCAAGATCCTACAGGGGTTGGCTACACCTTC. Translated: CASSQDPTGVGYTF.

The chain recombines TRBV18 with TRBJ2-2; 10 nucleotides match TRBD1. This CDR3 comprises 15 residues. V shed 3 bases, J shed 6 bases, and the junction held 4 bases outside the gene matches. Germline V gives CDR1 KGHSH, CDR2 LQKENI. CDR3 sequence: CASSPRQGASGELFF. CDR3 bases: TGTGCCAGCTCACCGAGACAGGGGGCATCCGGGGAGCTGTTTTTT.

This sequence joins TRBV30 and TRBJ2-3; D is perhaps TRBD1 (5 bases). The CDR3 extends over 12 amino acids. The V gene's germline CDR1 is GTSNPN and CDR2 SVGIG (reference sequence). V was pared by 3 bases and J by 6 bases, with 10 bases between. CDR3: CAWRGVSDTQYF. DNA of the CDR3: TGTGCCTGGAGAGGGGTCTCTGATACGCAGTATTTT.

The rearrangement links TRBV4-1 to TRBJ2-3; weak D call: TRBD2 (6 bases). Trimming stripped 1 base from V and 6 bases from J, with 17 bases between. CDR1 is MGHRA and CDR2 is YSYEKL in the germline V gene. CDR3 length equals 16 residues. Here the CDR3 reads CASSQGYSTRGDTQYF. CDR3 nucleotides: TGCGCCAGCAGCCAAGGTTACTCTACTCGGGGGGATACGCAGTATTTT.

The chain recombines TRBV6-5 with TRBJ1-4; D may be TRBD1 (6 bases). The germline V gene encodes CDR1 MNHEY and CDR2 SVGAGI. The CDR3 consists of 14 residues. V was cut by 2 bases and J by 7 bases, with 11 bases left in between. CDR3 protein: CASSYMGAGEKLFF. CDR3 sequence (DNA): TGTGCCAGCAGTTACATGGGGGCCGGTGAAAAACTGTTTTTT.

The chain is built from TRBV10-3 and TRBJ1-2, with D perhaps matching TRBD1 (5 bases). CDR3 size: 13 residues. Per germline, CDR1 ENHRY and CDR2 SYGVKD. Trimming left V 6 bases short and J 2 bases short, with 10 bases between. CDR3 sequence reads: CAISADRNYGYTF. The CDR3 nucleotides read TGTGCCATCAGCGCCGACAGAAACTATGGCTACACCTTC.

The chain links TRBV5-1 to TRBJ2-3; 10 bases fit TRBD2. The CDR3 contains 15 residues. Germline CDR1 and CDR2: SGHRS and YFSETQ. Trimming cost V 5 bases and J 4 bases; bases outside gene matches: 7. This CDR3 reads CASSLLAGSSDTQYF. The CDR3 DNA reads TGCGCCAGCAGTTTACTAGCGGGGTCTTCAGATACGCAGTATTTT.

This chain joins TRBV3-1 (or the pseudogene TRBV3-2) and TRBJ1-6; TRBD1 aligns across 7 bases. J lost 9 bases, V lost 4 bases, and 6 bases had no gene match. The CDR3 covers 14 residues. CDR1 is LGHDT and CDR2 is YNNKEL in the germline V gene (reference sequence). The CDR3 bases are TGTGCCAGCAGCCTTACAGGGGTAACTTCACCCCTCCACTTT. It translates to CASSLTGVTSPLHF.

The chain carries TRBV5-1 and TRBJ2-2; D might be TRBD1 (5 bases). The CDR3 sequence is 15 residues long. The germline V and J ends were trimmed by 1 base and 1 base, with 8 bases remaining between them. From germline, CDR1 is SGHRS and CDR2 YFSETQ. The CDR3 reads CASSLNRLNTGELFF. CDR3 bases: TGCGCCAGCAGCTTGAACAGGCTGAACACCGGGGAGCTGTTTTTT.

This clone came up a few times. The chain recombines TRBV5-1 with TRBJ1-1; D is unresolved. The length of the CDR3 is 12 residues. Trimming removed 0 bases from V and 11 bases from J, with 11 bases in between. Germline V gene lookup returns CDR1 SGHRS and CDR2 YFSETQ. DNA of the CDR3: TGCGCCAGCAGCTTGGCCGGGGTTGGGGCTTTCTTT. Encoded protein: CASSLAGVGAFF.

V and J are TRBV6-5 and TRBJ1-5, with unresolved D. V lost 5 bases to trimming and J lost 2 bases, with 10 bases between them. Germline lookup yields CDR1 MNHEY and CDR2 SVGAGI. There are 14 residues in the CDR3. The CDR3 DNA reads TGTGCCAGCAGTCGGAGGGCGGGCAATCAGCCCCAGCATTTT. Its protein is CASSRRAGNQPQHF.

The genes are TRBV6-5 and TRBJ2-1, with D tentatively TRBD1 (5 bases). V was clipped by 5 bases and J by 6 bases, with 11 bases between them. The CDR3 covers 13 residues. The germline gives CDR1 MNHEY, CDR2 SVGAGI. CDR3: CASSLGASNEQFF. CDR3 sequence (DNA): TGTGCCAGCAGTCTAGGGGCTTCCAATGAGCAGTTCTTC.

The chain uses TRBV27 and TRBJ1-6; D not resolved. Germline lookup yields CDR1 MNHEY and CDR2 SMNVEV (reference sequence). The CDR3 length is 15 residues. The V end was cut by 6 bases, the J end by 7 bases, with 16 bases between. The CDR3 bases are TGTGCCAGCAGCCCCCTTCAGGTGTCAAATTCACCCCTCCACTTT. It is translated as CASSPLQVSNSPLHF.

In its sample, this clone was seen once. The chain joins TRBV29-1 to TRBJ1-1, with 8 bases lining up with TRBD1. Germline V gene sequence: CDR1 SQVTM, CDR2 ANQGSEA. The CDR3 has 13 amino acids. J gave up 3 bases and V 7 bases, and 7 bases lay outside the gene matches. CDR3: CSGAGQGHTEAFF. CDR3 coding DNA: TGCAGCGGGGCAGGACAGGGCCACACTGAAGCTTTCTTT.

The V call is TRBV3-1 (or the pseudogene TRBV3-2), the J call TRBJ1-2; unclear D gene. V lost 8 bases and J 2 bases, leaving 18 bases between the germline ends. Germline V gene lookup returns CDR1 LGHDT and CDR2 YNNKEL (reference sequence). The CDR3 sequence is 15 residues long. The CDR3 DNA sequence: TGTGCCAGCGGTGACGTGATCGGACTGAACTATGGCTACACCTTC. This translates into CASGDVIGLNYGYTF.